The entry below describes one TCR beta chain. Participant-reported clinical history was the basis for cohort assignment. The sample is drawn from a study of blood T cell repertoires in COVID-19. Study as a whole: Recovered status applied to Cohort 3 donors who had two consecutive negative PCRs. It also applied to those with clearance or with symptom resolution. The analysed material was cDNA or gDNA that came from T cells, B-cell-depleted T cells, or PBMCs.

Method: immunoSEQ multiplex PCR; TCRdb's copy keeps in-frame clones and lacks some. Of fewer than 250,000 clones in the sample, around nine tenths were seen once. The sequenced sample consisted of PBMCs or T cells enriched from blood (not recorded which). The sequence came from a man aged 30-40 years in a cohort exposed to, infected with or recovered from COVID-19 (not recorded which).

CDR3 residues: CASGQREVTYEQYF. CDR3 DNA sequence: TGTGCCAGCGGCCAGCGGGAGGTGACCTACGAGCAGTACTTC. This chain uses TRBV28 with TRBJ2-7; TRBD2 aligns across 9 bases. This CDR3 is built from 14 residues. In germline, CDR1 is MDHEN, CDR2 SYDVKM. Germline trimming cut 8 bases from V and 2 bases from J; bases unmatched to any gene: 7.